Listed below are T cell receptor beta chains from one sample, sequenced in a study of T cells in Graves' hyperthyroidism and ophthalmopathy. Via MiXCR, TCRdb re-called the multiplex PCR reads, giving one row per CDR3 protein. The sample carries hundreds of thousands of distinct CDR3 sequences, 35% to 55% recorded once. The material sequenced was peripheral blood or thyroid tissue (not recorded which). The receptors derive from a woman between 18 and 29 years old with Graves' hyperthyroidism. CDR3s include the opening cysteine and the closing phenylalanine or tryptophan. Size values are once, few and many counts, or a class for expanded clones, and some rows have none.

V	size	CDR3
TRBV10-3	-	CASLERRLNEKLFF
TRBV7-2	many	CASSFGGPEAFF
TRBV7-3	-	CASSPEAFFEQYF
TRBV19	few	CASSIPGYQPQHF
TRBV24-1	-	CAASSPGTSGSGEQYF
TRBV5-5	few	CASSSLGRDQETQYF
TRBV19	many	CASKGTVWSPLHF
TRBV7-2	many	CASSLRPQNTEAFF
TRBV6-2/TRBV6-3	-	CASSTRGSGQGTAGELFF
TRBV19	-	CASSMGRGHQPQHF